A selection of T cell receptor beta chains follows, all from one sample in a study of T cell responses to AZD1222 COVID-19 vaccine. Clones were read by immunoSEQ multiplex PCR, and TCRdb kept only the in-frame ones, dropping some. This table holds 150,000 to 200,000 clones, around 90% found once. The sequencing here drew on peripheral blood, taken on day 0 of AZD1222 vaccination. These receptors came from an adult in good health. CDR3s include the opening cysteine and the closing phenylalanine or tryptophan. Each record gives: V gene, J gene, D gene, CDR3 DNA, CDR3 protein. D genes are given only for firm matches.

V: TRBV29-1; J: TRBJ1-1; D: -; DNA: TGCAGCGTTGGGGGACTTTCGAACACTGAAGCTTTCTTT; CDR3: CSVGGLSNTEAFF
V: TRBV12-3/TRBV12-4; J: TRBJ2-7; D: -; DNA: TGTGCCAGCAGTTCCGACAGGACCTACGAGCAGTACTTC; CDR3: CASSSDRTYEQYF
V: TRBV19; J: TRBJ2-7; D: TRBD1; DNA: TGTGCCAGTACCGACAGGGCGGGCTACGAGCAGTACTTC; CDR3: CASTDRAGYEQYF
V: TRBV4-1; J: TRBJ1-1; D: -; DNA: TGCGCCAGCAGCCAAGTTCCTGCTAACACTGAAGCTTTCTTT; CDR3: CASSQVPANTEAFF
V: TRBV19; J: TRBJ1-2; D: TRBD1; DNA: TGTGCCAGTAGTATAGGGGACAGGGCCGGCTATGGCTACACCTTC; CDR3: CASSIGDRAGYGYTF
V: TRBV18; J: TRBJ1-2; D: -; DNA: TGTGCCAGCTCACCCGGCGGAAGCTTCTATGGCTACACCTTC; CDR3: CASSPGGSFYGYTF
V: TRBV12-5; J: TRBJ2-1; D: TRBD1; DNA: TGTGCTAGTGGTTCCGGGACAGGGGACAATGAGCAGTTCTTC; CDR3: CASGSGTGDNEQFF
V: TRBV28; J: TRBJ2-7; D: -; DNA: TGTGCCAGCAGTTCCAGCTTTCAGCAGTACTTC; CDR3: CASSSSFQQYF
V: TRBV30; J: TRBJ2-2; D: -; DNA: TGTGCCTGGAGTCCCCGGGGAAGACGCACCGGGGAGCTGTTTTTT; CDR3: CAWSPRGRRTGELFF
V: TRBV9; J: TRBJ1-6; D: TRBD1; DNA: TGTGCCAGCAGCGAAGACAGGGAGAATTCACCCCTCCACTTT; CDR3: CASSEDRENSPLHF
V: TRBV6-5; J: TRBJ2-1; D: TRBD2; DNA: TGTGCCAGCAGTTGGGGCGGGGGTTTTTTGAAGAATGAGCAGTTCTTC; CDR3: CASSWGGGFLKNEQFF
V: TRBV28; J: TRBJ2-3; D: TRBD1; DNA: TGTGCCAGCAGCCTAACCTTAGTGACAGGGAGCACAGATACGCAGTATTTT; CDR3: CASSLTLVTGSTDTQYF